This passage covers 25 T cell receptor beta chains from one sample sequenced in a study of blood T cell repertoires in COVID-19. Sequencing was performed with immunoSEQ multiplex PCR; in TCRdb, only in-frame clones are kept and a portion is missing. Among around 63,000 clones, around four fifths were seen once, and the ten largest hold roughly 18%. Material: peripheral blood. These receptors all stem from a woman between 45 and 65 years old with active or convalescent COVID-19.

The V call is TRBV14, the J call TRBJ2-6; 9 bases are a match to TRBD1. Germline trimming cut 1 base from V and 14 bases from J; bases unmatched to any gene: 18. Germline lookup yields CDR1 SGHDN and CDR2 FVKESK. CDR3 length: 18 residues. The CDR3 sequence is CASSQVYWPGTGQVFLTF. The DNA for the CDR3 is TGTGCCAGCAGCCAAGTTTATTGGCCCGGGACAGGGCAGGTATTCCTGACTTTC.

The CDR3 region is CASSPDRRSTDTQYF. The CDR3 DNA reads TGTGCCAGCTCACCGGACAGGAGGAGCACAGATACGCAGTATTTT. V and J are TRBV18 and TRBJ2-3; 7 nucleotides line up with TRBD1. Germline V gene data show CDR1 as KGHSH and CDR2 as LQKENI. The CDR3 has 15 amino acids. Germline trimming cut 3 bases from V and 0 bases from J; bases unmatched to any gene: 3.

V usage is TRBV7-8 and J usage is TRBJ1-4; perhaps TRBD1 as D (5 bases). CDR3 size: 13 residues. V was cut by 5 bases and J by 3 bases, with 7 bases left in between. The germline gives CDR1 SGHVS, CDR2 FQNEAQ. CDR3 in DNA: TGTGCCAGCAGCGCGGGACCTAATGAAAAACTGTTTTTT. It codes for CASSAGPNEKLFF.

V usage is TRBV14 and J usage is TRBJ2-7; 8 bases are a match to TRBD2. Germline V gives CDR1 SGHDN, CDR2 FVKESK. This CDR3 comprises 15 residues. V gave up 3 bases and J gave up 4 bases; unmatched junction bases: 8. The CDR3 DNA is TGTGCCAGCAGCCACTCGGGCGGGAGGAGGTACGAGCAGTACTTC. It codes for CASSHSGGRRYEQYF.

The CDR3 loop reads CASHNTGELFF. The CDR3 nucleotides read TGTGCCAGCCATAACACCGGGGAGCTGTTTTTT. J is TRBJ2-2 and V is TRBV6-5; D is undetermined. CDR1 and CDR2 (germline): MNHEY, SVGAGI. The CDR3 contains 11 residues. Trimming left V 8 bases short and J 2 bases short, with 3 bases between.

V and J are TRBV3-1 (or the pseudogene TRBV3-2) and TRBJ2-3, with 7 bases lining up with TRBD2. V lost 7 bases and J lost 1; bases outside the gene matches: 8. Germline V gives CDR1 LGHDT, CDR2 YNNKEL (reference sequence). CDR3 length equals 15 residues. CDR3 DNA sequence: TGTGCCAGCAATGGGGCTAGCGGACGCACAGATACGCAGTATTTT. Translating it yields CASNGASGRTDTQYF.

The chain has TRBV27 and TRBJ2-7, with 12 bases aligning to TRBD2. Germline trimming cut 5 bases from V and 6 bases from J; bases unmatched to any gene: 8. The length of the CDR3 is 15 residues. Germline-derived CDR1 and CDR2 are MNHEY and SMNVEV (reference sequence). Written as DNA, the CDR3 is TGTGCCAGCAGTCCCCTAGCGGGAGGGCCGTCCGAGCAGTACTTC. Protein product: CASSPLAGGPSEQYF.

The rearrangement uses TRBV7-2 and TRBJ2-2, with D possibly TRBD2 on 6 matching bases. The CDR3 extends over 12 amino acids. CDR1 is SGHTA and CDR2 is FQGNSA in the germline V gene. The CDR3 protein is CGGMSYTGELFF. CDR3 in DNA: TGTGGCGGGATGTCGTACACCGGGGAGCTGTTTTTT.

The chain employs TRBV5-4 and TRBJ2-1; the match to TRBD2 covers 13 bases. This CDR3 is 15 amino acids long. Germline lookup yields CDR1 SGHNT and CDR2 YYREEE (reference sequence). J was trimmed by 9 bases and V by 4 bases; bases with no gene match: 7. The CDR3, as DNA: TGTGCCAGCAGCCAAGGACTAGCGGGAGACGGTGAGCAGTTCTTC. Translated, it gives CASSQGLAGDGEQFF.

The chain combines TRBV4-1 with TRBJ2-5; 8 bases map to TRBD1. With 1 base clipped from V and 1 base from J, the junction kept 5 bases outside the gene matches. Germline CDR1 is MGHRA and CDR2 is YSYEKL. The CDR3 consists of 16 residues. The CDR3 loop is CASSQVIGTGQETQYF. CDR3 nucleotide sequence: TGCGCCAGCAGCCAAGTCATCGGGACAGGCCAAGAGACCCAGTACTTC.

J is TRBJ2-3 and V is TRBV5-1; D remains ambiguous. Germline CDR1 SGHRS, CDR2 YFSETQ. This CDR3 contains 12 residues. V was shortened by 4 bases and J by 1 base, with 4 bases between the two germline ends. The CDR3 loop reads CASSEGTDTQYF. The CDR3 DNA is TGCGCCAGCAGCGAGGGCACAGATACGCAGTATTTT.

This clone turned up a few times. V and J are TRBV27 and TRBJ2-1, with D tentatively TRBD2 (6 bases). The CDR3 has 14 amino acids. Trimming left V 5 bases short and J 0 bases short, with 8 bases between. CDR1 is MNHEY, CDR2 SMNVEV, per germline (reference sequence). Written as DNA, the CDR3 is TGTGCCAGCAGTCGGGACTCCTCCTACAATGAGCAGTTCTTC. Its translation: CASSRDSSYNEQFF.

V and J are TRBV27 and TRBJ2-3, with D uncertain. The CDR3 is made up of 14 amino acids. The germline V gene has CDR1 MNHEY and CDR2 SMNVEV (reference sequence). The V end was cut by 4 bases, the J end by 6 bases, with 14 bases between. The CDR3 reads CASSSKRARDTQYF. CDR3 bases: TGTGCCAGCAGTTCTAAGCGCGCGAGGGATACGCAGTATTTT.

The chain carries TRBV7-8 and TRBJ1-1; tentative D call: TRBD1 (5 bases). This CDR3 has 14 amino acids. CDR1 and CDR2 from the germline V gene are SGHVS and FQNEAQ. The V gene lost 1 base and the J gene lost 5 bases, with 11 bases spanning the gap. The CDR3: CASSLGGWMTEAFF. The CDR3 region has the DNA TGTGCCAGCAGCTTAGGGGGCTGGATGACTGAAGCTTTCTTT.

The chain is built from TRBV3-1 (or the pseudogene TRBV3-2) and TRBJ2-2; the D is unclear. Germline V gene sequence: CDR1 LGHDT, CDR2 YNNKEL (reference sequence). V dropped 1 base and J dropped 0 bases, with 3 bases sitting between them. The CDR3 contains 14 residues. CDR3 loop: CASSQASNTGELFF. CDR3 in DNA: TGTGCCAGCAGCCAAGCCTCGAACACCGGGGAGCTGTTTTTT.

The chain employs TRBV6-1 and TRBJ2-1; TRBD2 agrees at 9 bases. J lost 1 base, V lost 5 bases, and 3 bases had no gene match. CDR3 length: 15 amino acids. From germline, CDR1 is MNHNS and CDR2 SASEGT. The CDR3 protein is CASSQTSGSYNEQFF. The CDR3 DNA follows: TGTGCCAGCAGTCAGACTAGCGGATCCTACAATGAGCAGTTCTTC.

This clone was counted a single time. This sequence joins TRBV3-1 (or the pseudogene TRBV3-2) and TRBJ2-1; D call uncertain. The CDR3 spans 15 residues. Trimming removed 4 bases at V and 0 bases at J, with 10 bases between. The germline CDR1 and CDR2 sequences are LGHDT and YNNKEL (reference sequence). The CDR3: CASSPLTGSYNEQFF. Here the CDR3 DNA reads TGTGCCAGCAGCCCTTTGACTGGCTCCTACAATGAGCAGTTCTTC.

With respect to this clone: Other DNA sequences within the sample encode an identical CDR3. This chain links TRBV2 with TRBJ1-1; the D is unclear. The V and J ends lost 4 bases and 1 base respectively, with 7 bases between them. CDR3 length: 13 amino acids. The germline gives CDR1 SNHLY, CDR2 FYNNEI. CDR3 loop: CASSGNKNTEAFF. The CDR3 DNA sequence: TGTGCCAGCAGTGGTAATAAGAACACTGAAGCTTTCTTT.

This sequence joins TRBV5-8 and TRBJ1-4; TRBD1 matches at 10 bases. The trim removed 3 bases at V and 4 bases at J, leaving 6 bases unmatched. This CDR3 is built from 16 residues. The germline V gene has CDR1 SGHTS and CDR2 YDEGEE. As DNA, the CDR3 is TGTGCCAGCAGCTGGACAGGGGGACAGGGTAATGAAAAACTGTTTTTT. It is translated as CASSWTGGQGNEKLFF.

This clone was detected once. J is TRBJ1-4 and V is TRBV7-2, with a possible D match to TRBD1 (5 bases). The CDR3 length is 14 residues. The V gene lost 5 bases and the J gene lost 1 base, with 8 bases spanning the gap. Germline CDR1 reads SGHTA; CDR2 reads FQGNSA. CDR3 bases: TGTGCCAGCAGCCCGACAGTAACTAATGAAAAACTGTTTTTT. Translated: CASSPTVTNEKLFF.

The V call is TRBV19, the J call TRBJ1-4; possibly TRBD1 for D (6 bases). Germline CDR1 reads LNHDA; CDR2 reads SQIVND (reference sequence). The CDR3 is 13 residues long. V was pared by 7 bases and J by 5 bases, with 11 bases between. CDR3 in DNA: TGTGCCAGTACCCAACAGGGAAATGAAAAACTGTTTTTT. Its protein is CASTQQGNEKLFF.

The gene calls are TRBV28 and TRBJ2-7, with TRBD2 identical over 10 bases. Germline CDR1 reads MDHEN; CDR2 reads SYDVKM. Trimming took 3 bases from V and 7 from J; bases not matched to a gene: 9. There are 15 residues in the CDR3. The CDR3 loop reads CASSFLAGGRREQYF. DNA for the CDR3: TGTGCCAGCAGTTTCTTAGCGGGAGGAAGGAGGGAGCAGTACTTC.

This clone was observed a handful of times. This rearrangement joins TRBV18 to TRBJ1-1, with TRBD1 matching 9 bases. CDR3 size: 16 residues. Germline CDR1 KGHSH, CDR2 LQKENI. V shed 2 bases, J shed 1 base, and the junction held 5 bases outside the gene matches. The CDR3 sequence is CASSPNRGHENTEAFF. DNA of the CDR3: TGTGCCAGCTCACCAAACAGGGGGCATGAGAACACTGAAGCTTTCTTT.

The DNA for the CDR3 is TGCGCCAGCAAGTCCCACGGGACTCCCTACAATGAGCAGTTCTTC. Translated, it gives CASKSHGTPYNEQFF. J is TRBJ2-1 and V is TRBV5-1, with a weak D call TRBD2 (6 bases). The length of the CDR3 is 15 residues. In germline, CDR1 is SGHRS, CDR2 YFSETQ. Trimming removed 6 bases at V and 2 bases at J, with 15 bases between.

The chain carries TRBV19 and TRBJ1-2; the match to TRBD1 covers 7 bases. V gave up 6 bases and J gave up 10 bases; unmatched junction bases: 8. Looked up from germline, CDR1 is LNHDA and CDR2 is SQIVND (reference sequence). This CDR3 contains 12 residues. The CDR3 nucleotides are TGTGCCAGTAGCATCGGACAGGCTGACTACACCTTC. This codes for CASSIGQADYTF.